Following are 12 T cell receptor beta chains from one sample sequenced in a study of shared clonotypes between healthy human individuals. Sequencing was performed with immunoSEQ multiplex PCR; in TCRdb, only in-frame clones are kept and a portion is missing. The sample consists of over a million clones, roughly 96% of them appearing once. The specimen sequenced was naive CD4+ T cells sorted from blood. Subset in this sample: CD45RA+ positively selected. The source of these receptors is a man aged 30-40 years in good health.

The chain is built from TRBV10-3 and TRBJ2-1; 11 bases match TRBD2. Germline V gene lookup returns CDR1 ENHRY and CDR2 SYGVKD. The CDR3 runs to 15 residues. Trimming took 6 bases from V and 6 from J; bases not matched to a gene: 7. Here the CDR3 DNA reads TGTGCCATCAGGACTGGGCTAGCGGGGGGCAATGAGCAGTTCTTC. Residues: CAIRTGLAGGNEQFF.

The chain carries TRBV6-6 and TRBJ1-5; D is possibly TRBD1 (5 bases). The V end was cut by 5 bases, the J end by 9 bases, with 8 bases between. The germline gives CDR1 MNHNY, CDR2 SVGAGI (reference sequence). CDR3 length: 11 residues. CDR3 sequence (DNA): TGTGCCAGCAGTACCCAGGGGCCCCAGCATTTT. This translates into CASSTQGPQHF.

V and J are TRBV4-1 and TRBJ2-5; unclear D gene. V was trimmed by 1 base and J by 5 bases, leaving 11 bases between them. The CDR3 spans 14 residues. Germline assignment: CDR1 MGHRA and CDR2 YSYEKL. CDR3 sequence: CASSQVPPGETQYF. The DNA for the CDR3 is TGCGCCAGCAGCCAAGTTCCCCCTGGGGAGACCCAGTACTTC.

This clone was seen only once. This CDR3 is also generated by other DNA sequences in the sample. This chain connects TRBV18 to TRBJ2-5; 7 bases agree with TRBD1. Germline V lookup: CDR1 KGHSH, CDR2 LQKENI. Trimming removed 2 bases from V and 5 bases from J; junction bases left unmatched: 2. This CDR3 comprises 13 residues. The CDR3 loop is CASSPDREETQYF. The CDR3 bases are TGTGCCAGCTCACCAGACAGGGAGGAGACCCAGTACTTC.

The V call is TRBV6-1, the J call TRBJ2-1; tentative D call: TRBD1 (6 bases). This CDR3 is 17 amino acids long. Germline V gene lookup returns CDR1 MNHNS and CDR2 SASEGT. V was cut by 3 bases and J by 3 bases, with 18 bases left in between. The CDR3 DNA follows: TGTGCCAGCAGTGAGACAGGCAGGGTACACGTCTACAATGAGCAGTTCTTC. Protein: CASSETGRVHVYNEQFF.

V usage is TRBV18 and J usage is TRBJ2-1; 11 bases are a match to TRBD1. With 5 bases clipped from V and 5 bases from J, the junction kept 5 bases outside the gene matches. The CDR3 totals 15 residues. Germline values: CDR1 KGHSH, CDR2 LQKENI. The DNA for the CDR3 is TGTGCCAGCTCAGAGGGACAGGGGGGTAACAATGAGCAGTTCTTC. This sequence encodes CASSEGQGGNNEQFF.

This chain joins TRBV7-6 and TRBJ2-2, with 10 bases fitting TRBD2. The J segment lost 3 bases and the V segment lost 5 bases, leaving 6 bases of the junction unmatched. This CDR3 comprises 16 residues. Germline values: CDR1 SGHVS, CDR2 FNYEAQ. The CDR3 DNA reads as TGTGCCAGCAGCCTCCTAGCGGGAGTAGACACCGGGGAGCTGTTTTTT. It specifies CASSLLAGVDTGELFF.

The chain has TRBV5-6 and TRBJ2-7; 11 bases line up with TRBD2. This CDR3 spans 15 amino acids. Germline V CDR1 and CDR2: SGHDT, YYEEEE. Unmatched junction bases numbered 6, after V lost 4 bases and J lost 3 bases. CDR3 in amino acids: CASSPGTSGYYEQYF. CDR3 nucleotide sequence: TGTGCCAGCAGCCCGGGGACTAGCGGCTACTACGAGCAGTACTTC.

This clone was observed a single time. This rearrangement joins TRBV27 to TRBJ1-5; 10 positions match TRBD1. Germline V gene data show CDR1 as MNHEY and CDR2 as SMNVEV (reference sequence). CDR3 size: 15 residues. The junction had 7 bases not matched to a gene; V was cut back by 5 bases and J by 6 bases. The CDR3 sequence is CASSIRTGGIQPQHF. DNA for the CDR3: TGTGCCAGCAGTATTCGGACAGGGGGGATTCAGCCCCAGCATTTT.

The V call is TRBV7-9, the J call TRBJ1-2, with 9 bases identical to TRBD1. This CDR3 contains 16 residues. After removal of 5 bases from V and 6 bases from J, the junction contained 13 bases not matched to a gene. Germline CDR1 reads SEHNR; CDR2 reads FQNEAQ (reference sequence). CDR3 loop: CASSRTGGTGSNGYTF. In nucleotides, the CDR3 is TGTGCCAGCAGCCGAACTGGCGGGACAGGGAGTAATGGCTACACCTTC.

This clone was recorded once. CDR3 region: CASSHGETQYF. The CDR3, as DNA: TGCGCCAGCAGCCACGGAGAGACCCAGTACTTC. J is TRBJ2-5 and V is TRBV5-1; D is unclear. The germline gives CDR1 SGHRS, CDR2 YFSETQ. Trimming shortened V by 4 bases and J by 4 bases, and 5 bases separated the two germline ends. CDR3 length: 11 residues.

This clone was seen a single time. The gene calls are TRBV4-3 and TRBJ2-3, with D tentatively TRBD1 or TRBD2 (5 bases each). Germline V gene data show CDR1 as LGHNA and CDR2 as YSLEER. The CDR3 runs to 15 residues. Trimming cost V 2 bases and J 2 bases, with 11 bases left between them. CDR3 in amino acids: CASSQRDGFTDTQYF. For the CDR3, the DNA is TGCGCCAGCAGCCAAAGGGACGGCTTCACAGATACGCAGTATTTT.